This T cell receptor (beta chain) stems from a study of Ad26.COV2.S vaccination and SARS-CoV-2 variants. Notes on the study in general: Responses of spike-specific T cells (both CD8+ and CD4+) reportedly showed substantial breadth after vaccination. Placebo and vaccine recipients had non-spike TCR breadth that was similar.

Treatment indicated: roughly 20 received Ad26.COV2.S at low or high dose, single or two shots; about 5 received placebo; per-sample allocation not given. Sampling happened 63 days after the first vaccine or placebo injection. Aged 18-55 years, donor was enrolled in Boston in about 2020. SARS-CoV-2 spike from the Wuhan strain was encoded by the vaccine, an Ad26 vector. The data were produced by immunoSEQ multiplex PCR, yet TCRdb's version contains in-frame clones alone and is incomplete. The sample consists of around 370,000 clones, about 85% of them appearing once. As regards this clone: Its antigen is undetermined.

Trimming at V came to 0 bases and at J to 8 bases, leaving 5 bases not matched to a gene. This CDR3 has 15 amino acids. CDR1 and CDR2 (germline): SGHRS, YFSETQ. This chain links TRBV5-1 with TRBJ2-1; 10 bases match TRBD2. This clonotype was sampled from a person between 18 and 59 years old who received the Ad26.COV2.S COVID-19 vaccine or a placebo. The source material was peripheral blood, sampled in a trial of Ad26.COV2.S vaccine versus placebo. Here the CDR3 DNA reads TGCGCCAGCAGCTTGGTCAGCGGGAGGGTTTATGAGCAGTTCTTC. As protein: CASSLVSGRVYEQFF.